These 27 T cell receptor beta chains were sequenced from one sample in a study of blood T cell repertoires in COVID-19. Here immunoSEQ multiplex PCR was the method, and the copy in TCRdb shows in-frame clones only, minus some. This sample carries 50,000 to 70,000 clones, 80% to 95% of them seen once, and the ten largest clones take under 15%. The material sequenced was peripheral blood. These receptors were obtained from a human donor with active COVID-19. The donor label of this sample is uncertain.

The rearrangement links TRBV10-2 to TRBJ2-5, with a weak D call TRBD1 (6 bases). The CDR3 is 13 residues long. Germline loops: CDR1 WSHSY, CDR2 SAAADI. V was shortened by 4 bases and J by 2 bases, with 8 bases between the two germline ends. The CDR3 is CASSAQGQETQYF. CDR3 in DNA: TGCGCCAGCAGTGCTCAGGGGCAAGAGACCCAGTACTTC.

The V gene is TRBV7-6, the J gene TRBJ2-1, with D possibly being TRBD2 (5 bases). The length of the CDR3 is 15 residues. The V end was cut by 3 bases, the J end by 6 bases, with 15 bases between. Per germline, CDR1 SGHVS and CDR2 FNYEAQ. The CDR3 nucleotides are TGTGCCAGCAGCTTTCCCCTACTTGAGGGCAATGAGCAGTTCTTC. As protein: CASSFPLLEGNEQFF.

The chain has TRBV4-1 and TRBJ2-1, with 8 bases that match TRBD2. Germline CDR1 and CDR2: MGHRA and YSYEKL. J was trimmed by 5 bases and V by 4 bases; bases with no gene match: 7. The CDR3 is 15 amino acids. The CDR3 sequence: CASSLRVAGNNEQFF. The CDR3 DNA reads TGCGCCAGCAGCCTTCGGGTAGCGGGAAACAATGAGCAGTTCTTC.

The chain links TRBV7-9 to TRBJ2-3; D may be TRBD1 (5 bases). The CDR3 consists of 14 residues. The V end lost 6 bases, the J end lost 1 base, and 11 bases lay between the germline ends. In germline, CDR1 is SEHNR, CDR2 FQNEAQ (reference sequence). In DNA, the CDR3 is TGTGCCAGCAGTTCTGCCAGGGGCACAGATACGCAGTATTTT. Protein: CASSSARGTDTQYF. Supplemented by reference TRBV7-9 and TRBJ2-3, the full variable domain reads DTGVSQNPRHKITKRGQNVTFRCDPISEHNRLYWYRQTLGQGPEFLTYFQNEAQLEKSRLLSDRFSAERPKGSFSTLEIQRTEQGDSAMYLCASSSARGTDTQYFGPGTRLTVL.

The chain carries TRBV6-1 and TRBJ2-7, with D hard to call. The CDR3 is 12 amino acids. CDR1 and CDR2 (germline): MNHNS, SASEGT. Trimming took off 1 base at V and 4 bases at J, with 5 bases between the two ends. The CDR3 protein is CASSEGQYEQYV. The CDR3 DNA reads TGTGCCAGCAGTGAAGGGCAGTACGAGCAGTACGTC.

The chain joins TRBV29-1 to TRBJ2-7; 8 bases fit TRBD1. CDR1 and CDR2 (germline): SQVTM, ANQGSEA. Trimming cost V 6 bases and J 2 bases; bases outside gene matches: 3. The CDR3 covers 12 residues. CDR3: CSVTQGAYEQYF. The CDR3 DNA follows: TGCAGCGTCACACAGGGGGCCTACGAGCAGTACTTC.

This clone counts as medium-sized. The genes are TRBV19 and TRBJ1-5; no firm D call. This CDR3 spans 14 amino acids. V lost 5 bases and J lost 2, with 10 bases in between. Germline CDR1 LNHDA, CDR2 SQIVND (reference sequence). The CDR3 loop is CASSGLRGNQPQHF. CDR3 in DNA: TGTGCCAGTAGTGGGTTACGGGGCAATCAGCCCCAGCATTTT.

In its sample, this clone was seen once. In DNA, the CDR3 is TGTGCCAGCAGCCCCAGGACAGGGAAGAACACTGAAGCTTTCTTT. Translated, it gives CASSPRTGKNTEAFF. V and J are TRBV7-9 and TRBJ1-1; 8 bases line up with TRBD1. Trimming removed 5 bases from V and 1 base from J; junction bases left unmatched: 6. The CDR3 consists of 15 residues. The germline V gene encodes CDR1 SEHNR and CDR2 FQNEAQ (reference sequence).

V gene TRBV7-9 combines with J gene TRBJ2-7; TRBD2 aligns across 12 bases. The length of the CDR3 is 16 residues. V was clipped by 5 bases and J by 4 bases; unmatched bases: 9. Germline CDR1 is SEHNR and CDR2 is FQNEAQ (reference sequence). The CDR3 region has the DNA TGTGCCAGCAGCCCAATGACTAGCGGGAGAGTATACGAGCAGTACTTC. Its translation is CASSPMTSGRVYEQYF.

The rearrangement uses TRBV5-6 and TRBJ1-2, with a weak D call TRBD1 (6 bases). The CDR3 extends over 13 amino acids. Germline V gives CDR1 SGHDT, CDR2 YYEEEE. The ends were cut back, 0 bases at V and 4 bases at J, with 7 bases in the middle. The chain's CDR3 is CASSLGGLYGYTF. The CDR3 DNA sequence: TGTGCCAGCAGCTTGGGGGGGCTCTATGGCTACACCTTC.

In DNA form, the CDR3 reads TGTGCCAGCAGCCAAGGAGCGGGAGGGCCCATGAGTGAGCAGTTCTTC. This codes for CASSQGAGGPMSEQFF. V is TRBV4-2 and J is TRBJ2-1; TRBD2 matches 10 bases. Per the germline V gene, CDR1 is LGHNA and CDR2 is YNFKEQ. The trim removed 1 base at V and 9 bases at J, leaving 9 bases unmatched. There are 16 residues in the CDR3.

The rearrangement joins TRBV5-4 to TRBJ2-3; D may be TRBD2 (7 bases). This CDR3 spans 15 amino acids. The germline V gene encodes CDR1 SGHNT and CDR2 YYREEE (reference sequence). Trimming removed 2 bases from V and 4 bases from J, with 14 bases in between. The CDR3 sequence is CASSFTGGPPDTQYF. The CDR3 DNA reads TGTGCCAGCAGCTTCACGGGGGGCCCCCCAGATACGCAGTATTTT.

The chain joins TRBV24-1 to TRBJ2-5; D uncertain. Germline values: CDR1 KGHDR, CDR2 SFDVKD. The CDR3 has 13 residues. Trimming removed 5 bases at V and 5 bases at J, with 11 bases between. Written as DNA, the CDR3 is TGTGCCACCAGTGGAACCGATCAGGAGACCCAGTACTTC. It is translated as CATSGTDQETQYF.

The chain combines TRBV27 with TRBJ2-1; 9 bases map to TRBD1. Germline V gives CDR1 MNHEY, CDR2 SMNVEV (reference sequence). The CDR3 contains 17 residues. V lost 1 base to trimming and J lost 1 base; unmatched junction nucleotides: 5. Here the CDR3 DNA reads TGTGCCAGCAGTTTATTTCCGACAGGGGGTTCCTACAATGAGCAGTTCTTC. Translated, it gives CASSLFPTGGSYNEQFF.

V and J are TRBV6-5 and TRBJ1-4; the match to TRBD1 covers 7 bases. Germline V gives CDR1 MNHEY, CDR2 SVGAGI. V gave up 0 bases and J gave up 4 bases; unmatched junction bases: 5. The CDR3 sequence is 16 residues long. CDR3 sequence: CASSYSAGQVNEKLFF. The CDR3 DNA is TGTGCCAGCAGTTACTCCGCCGGACAGGTTAATGAAAAACTGTTTTTT.

V gene TRBV6-5 combines with J gene TRBJ2-3; TRBD2 agrees at 7 bases. The germline V gene encodes CDR1 MNHEY and CDR2 SVGAGI. CDR3 length: 15 amino acids. Trimming removed 5 bases from V and 6 bases from J; junction bases left unmatched: 11. The CDR3 region has the DNA TGTGCCAGCAGTCAAAGCTTGACTAGCAGGGATACGCAGTATTTT. This gives the protein CASSQSLTSRDTQYF.

V and J are TRBV29-1 and TRBJ1-2, with D unresolved. Germline lookup yields CDR1 SQVTM and CDR2 ANQGSEA. The CDR3 is 14 amino acids. V lost 0 bases to trimming and J lost 4 bases, with 12 bases between them. The CDR3 nucleotides are TGCAGCGTTGAAGATCCCCTTACGGGCTATGGCTACACCTTC. Translated: CSVEDPLTGYGYTF.

The chain has TRBV11-1 and TRBJ2-1, with 12 bases fitting TRBD2. CDR1 and CDR2 from the germline V gene are SGHAT and FQDESV (reference sequence). The V and J ends lost 4 bases and 4 bases, in that order; junction bases with no gene match: 5. The CDR3 sequence is 16 residues long. CDR3 DNA: TGTGCCAGCAGCTCTAGCGGGGGGGCTTTATACAATGAGCAGTTCTTC. Translated: CASSSSGGALYNEQFF. The complete variable domain, with remaining parts taken from reference TRBV11-1 and TRBJ2-1, reads EAEVAQSPRYKITEKSQAVAFWCDPISGHATLYWYRQILGQGPELLVQFQDESVVDDSQLPKDRFSAERLKGVDSTLKIQPAELGDSAMYLCASSSSGGALYNEQFFGPGTRLTVL.

The chain employs TRBV18 and TRBJ1-1; 7 bases fit TRBD1. Germline trimming cut 6 bases from V and 5 bases from J; bases unmatched to any gene: 12. Germline V gene data show CDR1 as KGHSH and CDR2 as LQKENI. The CDR3 covers 15 residues. The CDR3 bases are TGTGCCAGCTCCCCAGGGGGATGGGGGGGGACTGAAGCTTTCTTT. Encoded protein: CASSPGGWGGTEAFF.

The rearrangement uses TRBV9 and TRBJ2-1; 8 nucleotides align to TRBD2. V trimming: 0 bases; J trimming: 1 base; junction bases outside the gene matches: 9. CDR1 SGDLS and CDR2 YYNGEE come from the germline V gene. The CDR3 is 18 amino acids. The CDR3 loop is CASSVARAGEGSYNEQFF. CDR3 coding DNA: TGTGCCAGCAGCGTAGCAAGAGCGGGAGAGGGGTCCTACAATGAGCAGTTCTTC.

The chain joins TRBV18 to TRBJ1-4; 7 nucleotides align to TRBD1. Trimming at V came to 3 bases and at J to 8 bases, leaving 6 bases not matched to a gene. Germline-derived CDR1 and CDR2 are KGHSH and LQKENI. The CDR3 is made up of 14 amino acids. CDR3 sequence: CASSPGQKGEKLFF. CDR3 sequence (DNA): TGTGCCAGCTCACCGGGACAGAAAGGCGAAAAACTGTTTTTT.

The chain joins TRBV5-4 to TRBJ2-2; a weak D match, TRBD2 (6 bases). Germline values: CDR1 SGHNT, CDR2 YYREEE (reference sequence). The CDR3 runs 15 residues. V lost 3 bases and J lost 3, with 12 bases in between. This chain's CDR3 is CASSWGRRDTGELFF. The CDR3 DNA reads as TGTGCCAGCAGCTGGGGACGGAGGGACACCGGGGAGCTGTTTTTT.

This chain's CDR3 is CASRAHRAGYTEAFF. The CDR3 nucleotides are TGTGCCAGCAGAGCCCACAGGGCCGGGTACACTGAAGCTTTCTTT. This chain links TRBV28 with TRBJ1-1, with TRBD1 as a possible D gene (6 bases). Deletions cut 6 bases from V and 3 bases from J, with 17 bases between. Germline-derived CDR1 and CDR2 are MDHEN and SYDVKM. The CDR3 is 15 amino acids.

The J gene is TRBJ2-1, the V gene TRBV5-4; D remains unclear. The V and J ends lost 0 bases and 3 bases respectively, with 10 bases between them. Germline V gives CDR1 SGHNT, CDR2 YYREEE (reference sequence). CDR3 length: 15 amino acids. Here the CDR3 reads CASSLESRVYNEQFF. CDR3 bases: TGTGCCAGCAGCTTGGAGAGTAGAGTCTACAATGAGCAGTTCTTC. The complete variable domain, with remaining parts taken from reference TRBV5-4 and TRBJ2-1, reads ETGVTQSPTHLIKTRGQQVTLRCSSQSGHNTVSWYQQALGQGPQFIFQYYREEENGRGNFPPRFSGLQFPNYSSELNVNALELDDSALYLCASSLESRVYNEQFFGPGTRLTVL.

V and J are TRBV7-6 and TRBJ2-3; 7 bases are a match to TRBD1. CDR3 size: 15 residues. V trimming: 5 bases; J trimming: 0 bases; junction bases outside the gene matches: 5. Germline V gene lookup returns CDR1 SGHVS and CDR2 FNYEAQ. The CDR3 region has the DNA TGTGCCAGCAGCGAGCCAGGGGGTAGCACAGATACGCAGTATTTT. It translates to CASSEPGGSTDTQYF.

The V and J genes are TRBV27 and TRBJ1-1; the D is unclear. V was shortened by 2 bases and J by 3 bases, with 7 bases between the two germline ends. The CDR3 spans 13 residues. CDR1 is MNHEY, CDR2 SMNVEV, per germline (reference sequence). CDR3 sequence: CASSLVADTEAFF. CDR3 in DNA: TGTGCCAGCAGTTTAGTAGCAGACACTGAAGCTTTCTTT.

This clone has more than one count but fewer than ten. The V gene is TRBV4-1, the J gene TRBJ2-7, with 7 bases matching TRBD2. This CDR3 has 16 residues. V lost 4 bases to trimming and J lost 3 bases; unmatched junction nucleotides: 12. Germline CDR1 and CDR2: MGHRA and YSYEKL. CDR3 sequence: CASSLAVLAENYEQYF. The DNA of the CDR3 is TGCGCCAGCAGCCTCGCTGTGCTAGCGGAGAACTACGAGCAGTACTTC.